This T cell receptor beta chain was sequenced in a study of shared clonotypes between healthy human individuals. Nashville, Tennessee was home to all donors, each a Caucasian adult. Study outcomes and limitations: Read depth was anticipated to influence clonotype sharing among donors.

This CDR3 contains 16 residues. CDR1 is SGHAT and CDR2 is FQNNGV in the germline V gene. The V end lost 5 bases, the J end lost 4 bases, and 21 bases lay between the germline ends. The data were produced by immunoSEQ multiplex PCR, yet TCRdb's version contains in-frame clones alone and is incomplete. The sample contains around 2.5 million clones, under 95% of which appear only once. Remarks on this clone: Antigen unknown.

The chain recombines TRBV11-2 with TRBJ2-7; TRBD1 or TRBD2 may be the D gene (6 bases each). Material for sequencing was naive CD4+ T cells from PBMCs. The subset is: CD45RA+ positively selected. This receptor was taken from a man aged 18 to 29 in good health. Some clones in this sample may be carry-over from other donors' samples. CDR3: CASSLQIGGGLYEQYF. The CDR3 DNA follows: TGTGCCAGCAGCCTCCAGATTGGAGGGGGTTTATACGAGCAGTACTTC.